The clone carrying this T cell receptor (beta chain) was observed a few times. The entry originates in a study of blood T cell repertoires in COVID-19. Study at large: COVID-19 samples, acute and convalescent, were from the United States, Italy and Spain. PBMCs, B-cell-depleted T cells, or T cells were the source of the cDNA or gDNA that made up the material.

Germline loops: CDR1 LGHDT, CDR2 YNNKEL (reference sequence). CDR3 length: 14 amino acids. V lost 8 bases and J 2 bases, leaving 16 bases between the germline ends. Authors' processing steps: Reference gene primer amplification yielded estimated nucleated cell counts. Only in-frame clones appear in the TCRdb table, and some are missing; sequencing was by immunoSEQ multiplex PCR. V, J and clone size are taken as reported in that table, and D and trimming were inferred from the DNA itself. The sample records about 200,000 clones, more than 75% being singletons. The V gene is TRBV3-1 (or the pseudogene TRBV3-2), the J gene TRBJ2-7; D uncertain. Sequenced material: peripheral blood. The sequence was obtained from a woman older than 75 with acute or convalescent COVID-19. The CDR3 nucleotides read TGTGCCAGCGGGCAGGCGAAAGTGGCCTACGAGCAGTACTTC. Residues: CASGQAKVAYEQYF.